Below, 8 T cell receptor beta chains from the same sample are listed, as sequenced in a study of blood T cell repertoires in COVID-19. Data came from immunoSEQ multiplex PCR; TCRdb stores just in-frame clones and leaves some out. This table holds approximately 45,000 clones, approximately 87% found once. The specimen was peripheral blood. The receptor source for this set is a human donor in a cohort sampled during active COVID-19.

This clone was counted a few times. The chain combines TRBV7-2 with TRBJ1-5; maybe TRBD1 (6 bases). The CDR3 has 14 amino acids. Germline V gene data show CDR1 as SGHTA and CDR2 as FQGNSA. The germline V and J ends were trimmed by 5 bases and 3 bases, with 11 bases remaining between them. CDR3 coding DNA: TGTGCCAGCAGCGTACGGACAGCCAATCAGCCCCAGCATTTT. This encodes CASSVRTANQPQHF.

The chain joins TRBV5-1 to TRBJ2-5; 10 bases are a match to TRBD2. The J segment lost 4 bases and the V segment lost 0 bases, leaving 6 bases of the junction unmatched. The V gene's germline CDR1 is SGHRS and CDR2 YFSETQ. This CDR3 spans 16 amino acids. This CDR3 reads CASSLAPSGSGETQYF. In nucleotides, the CDR3 is TGCGCCAGCAGCTTGGCCCCTAGCGGGAGTGGAGAGACCCAGTACTTC. The full variable domain, rest sourced from reference TRBV5-1 and TRBJ2-5, is KAGVTQTPRYLIKTRGQQVTLSCSPISGHRSVSWYQQTPGQGLQFLFEYFSETQRNKGNFPGRFSGRQFSNSRSEMNVSTLELGDSALYLCASSLAPSGSGETQYFGPGTRLLVL.

The CDR3: CASSIRQDLTEAFF. The CDR3 nucleotides read TGTGCCAGCAGCATTCGACAGGATCTAACTGAAGCTTTCTTT. This sequence joins TRBV21-1 and TRBJ1-1; the D call TRBD1 from the table was never checked on the DNA. TRBV21-1 is termed a pseudogene. The CDR3 is 14 amino acids.

The J gene is TRBJ2-1, the V gene TRBV6-2 or TRBV6-3; 7 bases match TRBD2. J gave up 6 bases and V 4 bases, and 9 bases lay outside the gene matches. The CDR3 has 15 amino acids. Per the germline V gene, CDR1 is MNHEY and CDR2 is SVGEGT. This CDR3 reads CASSWFAGRVNEQFF. Written as DNA, the CDR3 is TGTGCCAGCAGTTGGTTTGCAGGGAGGGTCAATGAGCAGTTCTTC.

The chain is built from TRBV27 and TRBJ2-5; D might be TRBD2 (5 bases). Germline lookup yields CDR1 MNHEY and CDR2 SMNVEV (reference sequence). V lost 4 bases and J lost 3, with 9 bases in between. CDR3 length: 13 residues. The CDR3 is CASSSAGKETQYF. Here the CDR3 DNA reads TGTGCCAGCAGTTCCGCCGGGAAAGAGACCCAGTACTTC.

This clone appeared a single time. This rearrangement joins TRBV6-1 to TRBJ2-3, with 8 bases that match TRBD2. The CDR3 contains 16 residues. Germline values: CDR1 MNHNS, CDR2 SASEGT. V was clipped by 1 base and J by 2 bases; unmatched bases: 5. The CDR3 sequence: CASSEGSGGATDTQYF. The CDR3 DNA follows: TGTGCCAGCAGTGAAGGTTCCGGGGGGGCCACAGATACGCAGTATTTT.

The chain has TRBV27 and TRBJ2-5, with TRBD1 matching 7 bases. The CDR3 loop spans 14 amino acids. Germline V CDR1 and CDR2: MNHEY, SMNVEV (reference sequence). V gave up 2 bases and J gave up 11 bases; unmatched junction bases: 11. This CDR3 is CASSLRQGVVSQYF. CDR3 in DNA: TGTGCCAGCAGTTTAAGGCAGGGGGTCGTCTCTCAGTACTTC.

The chain combines TRBV2 with TRBJ1-1; D possibly corresponds to TRBD1 (5 bases). V gave up 5 bases and J gave up 1 base, with 11 bases separating them. The CDR3 covers 14 residues. Germline V CDR1 and CDR2: SNHLY, FYNNEI. CDR3 region: CASSPERGNTEAFF. As DNA, the CDR3 is TGTGCCAGCAGTCCAGAAAGGGGGAACACTGAAGCTTTCTTT.